Listed here are 8 T cell receptor beta chains from one sample, sequenced in a study of T-cell reconstitution after alpha-beta-depleted transplantation in children. TCRbeta library construction was performed incorporating unique molecular identifiers. TCRdb reprocessed the PCR reads with MiXCR, giving one entry per CDR3 protein. The profile shows just under 150,000 distinct CDR3 sequences, around 9% of them singletons. The sequences come from PBMCs, mostly from graft donor cells, collected 180 days after TCRalphabeta/CD19-depleted stem cell transplant. These TCRs come from a female patient under 10 years old who had a stem cell transplant for congenital amegakaryocytic thrombocytopenia, so the T cells may come from the graft donor.

The rearrangement joins TRBV6-2 or TRBV6-3 to TRBJ2-1, with D hard to call. Trimming removed 1 base at V and 5 bases at J, with 6 bases between. The length of the CDR3 is 13 residues. The germline V gene has CDR1 MNHEY and CDR2 SVGEGT. The CDR3 here is CASSYWWNNEQFF. DNA of the CDR3: TGTGCCAGCAGTTACTGGTGGAACAATGAGCAGTTCTTC.

This clonotype was detected many times. The chain combines TRBV5-1 with TRBJ2-5; D gene unclear. The germline gives CDR1 SGHRS, CDR2 YFSETQ. V shed 3 bases and J shed 7 bases, with 10 bases lying between them. The length of the CDR3 is 12 residues. DNA of the CDR3: TGCGCCAGCAGCTATGAGGAAGGGACCCAGTACTTC. It codes for CASSYEEGTQYF.

This clonotype was detected many times. The genes are TRBV2 and TRBJ2-3; D is unclear. The V gene's germline CDR1 is SNHLY and CDR2 FYNNEI. This CDR3 contains 13 residues. Trimming left V 10 bases short and J 0 bases short, with 11 bases between. The CDR3, as DNA: TGTGCCAACACTATACGTAGCACAGATACGCAGTATTTT. Protein product: CANTIRSTDTQYF.

The rearrangement joins TRBV7-2 to TRBJ2-3; TRBD2 might be the D (6 bases). V lost 3 bases and J 3 bases, leaving 16 bases between the germline ends. The germline V gene encodes CDR1 SGHTA and CDR2 FQGNSA. The CDR3 is made up of 16 amino acids. In DNA, the CDR3 is TGTGCCAGCAGCTTGCGGGCGGGAAAGTTGACAGATACGCAGTATTTT. Amino acids: CASSLRAGKLTDTQYF. Full variable domain (outside the CDR3, taken from reference TRBV7-2 and TRBJ2-3): GAGVSQSPSNKVTEKGKDVELRCDPISGHTALYWYRQSLGQGLEFLIYFQGNSAPDKSGLPSDRFSAERTGGSVSTLTIQRTQQEDSAVYLCASSLRAGKLTDTQYFGPGTRLTVL.

The CDR3 sequence is CASIGSVGGPETQYF. Here the CDR3 DNA reads TGTGCCAGCATCGGAAGCGTGGGAGGCCCGGAGACCCAGTACTTC. V and J are TRBV7-2 and TRBJ2-5; D perhaps matches TRBD2 (6 bases). The CDR3 consists of 15 residues. Germline CDR1 and CDR2: SGHTA and FQGNSA. Trimming took off 7 bases at V and 5 bases at J, with 20 bases between the two ends. Based on the CDR3 plus reference TRBV7-2 and TRBJ2-5, the full variable domain is GAGVSQSPSNKVTEKGKDVELRCDPISGHTALYWYRQSLGQGLEFLIYFQGNSAPDKSGLPSDRFSAERTGGSVSTLTIQRTQQEDSAVYLCASIGSVGGPETQYFGPGTRLLVL.

Turning to this clonotype: A much larger clone sits a single nucleotide away, making a read error possible. The genes are TRBV20-1 and TRBJ1-2; no firm D call. This CDR3 contains 13 residues. Germline V CDR1 and CDR2: DFQATT, SNEGSKA (reference sequence). V dropped 0 bases and J dropped 8 bases, with 13 bases sitting between them. In nucleotides, the CDR3 is TGCAGTGCTAGAGAGATGGGCTTCGGCGGCTACACCTTC. Protein product: CSAREMGFGGYTF.

This clonotype was picked up many times. J is TRBJ2-6 and V is TRBV5-1, with 7 positions matching TRBD2. Trimming at V came to 4 bases and at J to 4 bases, leaving 5 bases not matched to a gene. CDR1 and CDR2 from the germline V gene are SGHRS and YFSETQ. There are 15 residues in the CDR3. CDR3 nucleotides: TGCGCCAGCAGCGCGGGGACTATCGGGGCCAACGTCCTGACTTTC. Translation gives CASSAGTIGANVLTF.

This clonotype was observed many times. The V call is TRBV19, the J call TRBJ1-1; a weak D match, TRBD1 (5 bases). Deletions cut 3 bases from V and 4 bases from J, with 15 bases between. Germline V lookup: CDR1 LNHDA, CDR2 SQIVND (reference sequence). The CDR3 loop spans 15 amino acids. The CDR3 spells CASSMASGGVTEAFF. The CDR3 DNA follows: TGTGCCAGTAGTATGGCCAGCGGGGGAGTCACTGAAGCTTTCTTT.